Listed here are 24 T cell receptor beta chains from one sample, sequenced in a study of blood T cells in healthy people across ages. Using a J-beta primer mix together with a sample-barcoded 5' primer, a second PCR was run for roughly 6 to 11 cycles. TCRdb re-called the 5' RACE reads through MiXCR, storing one row per CDR3 protein. The sample consists of about 380,000 distinct CDR3 sequences, 45% to 65% of them appearing once. The material sequenced was blood. All receptors come from a man between 60 and 75 years old in good health.

The chain joins TRBV5-1 to TRBJ2-2, with D possibly TRBD2 on 6 matching bases. The CDR3 is 14 amino acids. Trimming removed 5 bases at V and 1 base at J, with 9 bases between. CDR1 is SGHRS, CDR2 YFSETQ, per germline. The CDR3 sequence: CASRGTENTGELFF. Written as DNA, the CDR3 is TGCGCCAGCAGGGGGACTGAGAACACCGGGGAGCTGTTTTTT.

The chain couples TRBV28 to TRBJ2-1, with 8 nucleotides matching TRBD2. The V gene's germline CDR1 is MDHEN and CDR2 SYDVKM. Trimming removed 2 bases from V and 8 bases from J; junction bases left unmatched: 8. There are 15 residues in the CDR3. CDR3 amino acids: CASSLNGGASDEQFF. Written as DNA, the CDR3 is TGTGCCAGCAGTTTAAACGGGGGGGCTAGTGATGAGCAGTTCTTC.

This chain uses TRBV20-1 with TRBJ2-3; 9 bases map to TRBD1. The trim removed 5 bases at V and 1 base at J, leaving 1 base unmatched. The CDR3 consists of 13 residues. CDR1 is DFQATT, CDR2 SNEGSKA, per germline (reference sequence). CDR3 in DNA: TGCAGTGCTCGGACAGGGGGCACAGATACGCAGTATTTT. It specifies CSARTGGTDTQYF.

This chain connects TRBV2 to TRBJ2-4; 7 bases align to TRBD2. The J call is doubtful: the DNA matches TRBJ2-7 better. Germline-derived CDR1 and CDR2 are SNHLY and FYNNEI. This CDR3 region has 10 residues. For the CDR3, the DNA is TGTGCAAGCGGGGCAGGCGAGCAGTACTTC. Residues: CASGAGEQYF.

The V call is TRBV6-5, the J call TRBJ2-4; D ambiguous. Germline values: CDR1 MNHEY, CDR2 SVGAGI. The V end lost 5 bases, the J end lost 9 bases, and 11 bases lay between the germline ends. CDR3 size: 12 residues. DNA for the CDR3: TGTGCCAGCAGTCCCCCATCCCGCATTCAGTACTTC. It translates to CASSPPSRIQYF.

The chain links TRBV7-9 to TRBJ1-4; the D is unclear. The CDR3 runs 13 residues. V lost 3 bases, J lost 8 bases, and 10 bases lay in between. Per the germline V gene, CDR1 is SEHNR and CDR2 is FQNEAQ (reference sequence). CDR3 bases: TGTGCCAGCAGCTTCCGTGACGGCGAAAAACTGTTTTTT. Its translation is CASSFRDGEKLFF.

The CDR3 here is CASSQQGVSNQPQHF. The CDR3 nucleotides are TGTGCCAGCAGCCAACAGGGGGTTAGCAATCAGCCCCAGCATTTT. The genes are TRBV3-1 and TRBJ1-5, with TRBD1 matching over 7 bases. The V gene's germline CDR1 is LGHDT and CDR2 YNNKEL (reference sequence). The CDR3 contains 15 residues. The junction had 1 base not matched to a gene; V was cut back by 2 bases and J by 0 bases.

The chain recombines TRBV20-1 with TRBJ2-3, with no clear D. The CDR3 length is 11 residues. Germline V CDR1 and CDR2: DFQATT, SNEGSKA (reference sequence). The V gene lost 2 bases and the J gene lost 5 bases, with 5 bases spanning the gap. CDR3 loop: CSARIGDTQYF. DNA of the CDR3: TGCAGTGCTAGAATCGGAGATACGCAGTATTTT.

The chain uses TRBV7-9 and TRBJ2-1, with TRBD2 matching 13 bases. The CDR3 runs 17 residues. V lost 5 bases and J lost 2; bases outside the gene matches: 6. Looked up from germline, CDR1 is SEHNR and CDR2 is FQNEAQ (reference sequence). The CDR3 sequence: CASSAAGLAGTYNEQFF. CDR3 sequence (DNA): TGTGCCAGCAGCGCCGCGGGACTAGCGGGAACCTACAATGAGCAGTTCTTC.

There are a few counts of this clonotype. The chain uses TRBV7-8 and TRBJ1-2, with D unclear. The CDR3 spans 13 residues. Germline V CDR1 and CDR2: SGHVS, FQNEAQ. V lost 5 bases and J 5 bases, leaving 12 bases between the germline ends. CDR3 sequence: CASSTGITYGYTF. CDR3 DNA: TGTGCCAGCAGCACCGGGATAACTTATGGCTACACCTTC. Combining the CDR3 with reference TRBV7-8 and TRBJ1-2 gives the whole variable domain GAGVSQSPRYKVAKRGQDVALRCDPISGHVSLFWYQQALGQGPEFLTYFQNEAQLDKSGLPSDRFFAERPEGSVSTLKIQRTQQEDSAVYLCASSTGITYGYTFGSGTRLTVV.

This clonotype showed up just a few times. V is TRBV7-2 and J is TRBJ2-5, with a weak D call TRBD1 (5 bases). Germline V gene sequence: CDR1 SGHTA, CDR2 FQGNSA. The CDR3 length is 16 residues. Trimming cost V 0 bases and J 2 bases, with 13 bases left between them. CDR3 sequence reads: CASSLAARVGQETQYF. CDR3 bases: TGTGCCAGCAGCTTAGCGGCCAGGGTGGGACAAGAGACCCAGTACTTC.

The chain uses TRBV28 and TRBJ1-1; D not resolved. The V and J ends lost 8 bases and 4 bases respectively, with 14 bases between them. This CDR3 has 13 amino acids. The germline CDR1 and CDR2 sequences are MDHEN and SYDVKM. This CDR3 reads CASHRDGVTEAFF. The CDR3 nucleotides are TGTGCCAGCCATCGCGACGGGGTCACTGAAGCTTTCTTT.

J is TRBJ2-5 and V is TRBV3-1; D might be TRBD2 (6 bases). CDR1 is LGHDT, CDR2 YNNKEL, per germline (reference sequence). Between the trimmed V and J ends, which lost 1 base and 2 bases, there was a span of 20 bases. The CDR3 extends over 18 amino acids. CDR3 bases: TGTGCCAGCAGCCAAGGGGCATCCTCCGGGGACTTGCAAGAGACCCAGTACTTC. Translated: CASSQGASSGDLQETQYF.

In the case of this clonotype: The junction departs from germline at one end; a sequencing error may be responsible. The chain uses TRBV2 and TRBJ2-5, with 7 bases fitting TRBD2. The CDR3 covers 15 residues. CDR1 SNHLY and CDR2 FYNNEI come from the germline V gene. CDR3 sequence: CACRPGTTRGETQYF. The CDR3 bases are TGTGCCTGCAGGCCCGGGACTACCCGGGGGGAGACCCAGTACTTC.

This clonotype was observed a single time. V is TRBV6-6 and J is TRBJ1-2, with no clear D. Trimming cost V 11 bases and J 8 bases, with 18 bases left between them. This CDR3 has 12 residues. Germline V CDR1 and CDR2: MNHNY, SVGAGI (reference sequence). The CDR3 sequence is CAGVGEGGGYTF. The CDR3 coding sequence is TGTGCCGGCGTCGGTGAGGGAGGCGGCTACACCTTC.

This chain uses TRBV6-5 with TRBJ2-6; D is unclear. CDR3 length equals 16 residues. Germline CDR1 reads MNHEY; CDR2 reads SVGAGI. Between the trimmed V and J ends, which lost 0 bases and 0 bases, there was a span of 6 bases. CDR3 DNA sequence: TGTGCCAGCAGTTACTCTGGGGTCTCTGGGGCCAACGTCCTGACTTTC. Translating gives CASSYSGVSGANVLTF.

The chain joins TRBV15 to TRBJ2-5, with a possible D match to TRBD2 (5 bases). This CDR3 region has 13 residues. Germline values: CDR1 LNHNV, CDR2 YYDKDF (reference sequence). Trimming removed 3 bases from V and 3 bases from J, with 8 bases in between. The CDR3 reads CATSRDLEETQYF. DNA for the CDR3: TGTGCCACCAGCAGGGACTTGGAAGAGACCCAGTACTTC. The variable domain in full, completed from reference TRBV15 and TRBJ2-5, reads DAMVIQNPRYQVTQFGKPVTLSCSQTLNHNVMYWYQQKSSQAPKLLFHYYDKDFNNEADTPDNFQSRRPNTSFCFLDIRSPGLGDTAMYLCATSRDLEETQYFGPGTRLLVL.

The J gene is TRBJ2-7, the V gene TRBV20-1; 7 positions agree with TRBD2. Germline CDR1 and CDR2: DFQATT and SNEGSKA (reference sequence). Germline trimming cut 5 bases from V and 5 bases from J; bases unmatched to any gene: 15. CDR3 size: 15 residues. DNA of the CDR3: TGCAGTGCTTACGACCTTCTAGCGGACGGAGACGAGCAGTACTTC. As protein: CSAYDLLADGDEQYF.

This sequence joins TRBV4-2 and TRBJ1-1; a weak D match, TRBD1 (6 bases). Germline CDR1 reads LGHNA; CDR2 reads YNFKEQ. The CDR3 consists of 15 residues. V was shortened by 0 bases and J by 7 bases, with 15 bases between the two germline ends. The CDR3 nucleotides are TGTGCCAGCAGCCAAGATGAGAGGGGGAGGCGTGAAGCTTTCTTT. Protein sequence: CASSQDERGRREAFF.

The J gene is TRBJ2-3, the V gene TRBV24-1; 9 positions agree with TRBD2. The length of the CDR3 is 15 residues. Trimming cost V 3 bases and J 6 bases; bases outside gene matches: 6. Germline loops: CDR1 KGHDR, CDR2 SFDVKD. For the CDR3, the DNA is TGTGCCACCAGTGATACCGGGACTAGCAAGGATACGCAGTATTTT. It codes for CATSDTGTSKDTQYF.

DNA of the CDR3: TGTGCCAGCAGTCTCCGGACTAGCCGAAGCACAGATACGCAGTATTTT. Residues: CASSLRTSRSTDTQYF. The genes are TRBV6-2 or TRBV6-3 and TRBJ2-3; 8 nucleotides align to TRBD2. J lost 0 bases, V lost 5 bases, and 7 bases had no gene match. Germline CDR1 is MNHEY and CDR2 is SVGEGT. The CDR3 is made up of 16 amino acids.

This clonotype was detected ten times or more. V is TRBV29-1 and J is TRBJ1-2; 7 bases are a match to TRBD1. Per the germline V gene, CDR1 is SQVTM and CDR2 is ANQGSEA. The CDR3 runs 13 residues. V gave up 4 bases and J gave up 1 base; unmatched junction bases: 3. CDR3 sequence reads: CSVAQGGNYGYTF. Written as DNA, the CDR3 is TGCAGCGTTGCCCAGGGGGGTAACTATGGCTACACCTTC.

This clonotype occurred many times. J is TRBJ1-4 and V is TRBV7-9; no reliable D call. Germline CDR1 reads SEHNR; CDR2 reads FQNEAQ (reference sequence). Between the trimmed V and J ends, which lost 1 base and 5 bases, there was a span of 14 bases. The CDR3 extends over 16 amino acids. The CDR3 spells CASSLVGRGGNEKLFF. CDR3 coding DNA: TGTGCCAGCAGCTTAGTTGGCCGGGGAGGGAATGAAAAACTGTTTTTT.

This rearrangement joins TRBV11-1 to TRBJ2-5, with D perhaps assigned TRBD1 or TRBD2 (5 bases each). V lost 5 bases to trimming and J lost 5 bases, with 15 bases between them. Germline V gene sequence: CDR1 SGHAT, CDR2 FQDESV (reference sequence). The CDR3 is 14 amino acids. Here the CDR3 DNA reads TGTGCCAGCAGCCACCGGGGCGAGAGGGAGACCCAGTACTTC. As protein: CASSHRGERETQYF.